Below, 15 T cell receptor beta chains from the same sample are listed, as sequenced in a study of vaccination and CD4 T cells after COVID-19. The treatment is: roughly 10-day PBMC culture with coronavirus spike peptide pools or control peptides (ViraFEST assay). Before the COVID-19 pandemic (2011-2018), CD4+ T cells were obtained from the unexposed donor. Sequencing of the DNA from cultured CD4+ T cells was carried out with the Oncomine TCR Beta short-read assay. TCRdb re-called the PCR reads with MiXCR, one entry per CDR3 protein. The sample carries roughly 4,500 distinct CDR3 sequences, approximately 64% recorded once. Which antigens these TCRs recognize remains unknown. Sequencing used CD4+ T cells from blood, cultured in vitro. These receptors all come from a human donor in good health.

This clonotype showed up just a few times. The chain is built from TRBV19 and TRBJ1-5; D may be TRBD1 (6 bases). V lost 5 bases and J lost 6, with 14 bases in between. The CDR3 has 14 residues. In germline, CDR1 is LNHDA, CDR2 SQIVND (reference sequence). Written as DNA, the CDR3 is TGTGCCAGTAGTCGCGGGCAGGGGAGTCAGCCCCAGCATTTT. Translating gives CASSRGQGSQPQHF.

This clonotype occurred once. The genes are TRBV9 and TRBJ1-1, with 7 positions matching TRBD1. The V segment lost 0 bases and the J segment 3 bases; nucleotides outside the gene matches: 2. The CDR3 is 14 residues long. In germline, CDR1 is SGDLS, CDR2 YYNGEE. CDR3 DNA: TGTGCCAGCAGCGTAGTCCAGGGGGACACTGAAGCTTTCTTT. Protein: CASSVVQGDTEAFF.

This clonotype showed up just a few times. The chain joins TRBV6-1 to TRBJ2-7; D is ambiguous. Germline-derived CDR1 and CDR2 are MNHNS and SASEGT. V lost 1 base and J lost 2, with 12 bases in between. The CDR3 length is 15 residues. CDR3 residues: CASSEGDYDTYEQYF. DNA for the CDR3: TGTGCCAGCAGTGAAGGGGATTATGACACCTACGAGCAGTACTTC.

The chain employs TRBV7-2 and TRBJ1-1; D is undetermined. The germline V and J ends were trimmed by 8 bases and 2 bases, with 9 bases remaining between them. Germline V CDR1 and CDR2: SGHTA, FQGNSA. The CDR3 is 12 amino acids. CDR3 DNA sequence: TGTGCCAGCCTATTCAGCAACACTGAAGCTTTCTTT. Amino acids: CASLFSNTEAFF.

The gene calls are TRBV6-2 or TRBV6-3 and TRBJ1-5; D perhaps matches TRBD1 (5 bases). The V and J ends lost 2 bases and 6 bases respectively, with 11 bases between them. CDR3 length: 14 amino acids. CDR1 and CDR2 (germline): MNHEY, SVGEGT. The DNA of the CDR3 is TGTGCCAGCAGTTACCCGGGACGACTTCAGCCCCAGCATTTT. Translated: CASSYPGRLQPQHF.

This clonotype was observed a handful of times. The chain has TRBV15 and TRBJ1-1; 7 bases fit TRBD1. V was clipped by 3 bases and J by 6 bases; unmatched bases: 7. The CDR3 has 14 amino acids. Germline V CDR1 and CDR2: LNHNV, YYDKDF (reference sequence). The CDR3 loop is CATSSLTGVAEAFF. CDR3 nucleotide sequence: TGTGCCACCAGCAGTTTAACAGGGGTCGCTGAAGCTTTCTTT.

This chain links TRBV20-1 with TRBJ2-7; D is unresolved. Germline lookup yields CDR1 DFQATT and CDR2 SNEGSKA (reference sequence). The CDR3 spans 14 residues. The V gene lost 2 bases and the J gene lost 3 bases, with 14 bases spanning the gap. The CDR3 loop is CSARRSEIDYEQYF. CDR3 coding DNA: TGCAGTGCTAGAAGGTCGGAAATAGACTACGAGCAGTACTTC.

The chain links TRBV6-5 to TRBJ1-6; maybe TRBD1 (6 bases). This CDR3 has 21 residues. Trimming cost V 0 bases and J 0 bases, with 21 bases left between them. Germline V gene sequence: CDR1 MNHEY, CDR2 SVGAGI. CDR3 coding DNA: TGTGCCAGCAGTTACTCGACGGGCGACAGGTTACTCAGCTCCTATAATTCACCCCTCCACTTT. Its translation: CASSYSTGDRLLSSYNSPLHF.

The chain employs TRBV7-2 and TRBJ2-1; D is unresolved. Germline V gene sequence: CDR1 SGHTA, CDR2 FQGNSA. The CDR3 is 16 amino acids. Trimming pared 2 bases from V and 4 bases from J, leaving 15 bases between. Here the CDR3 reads CASSLPGSQTYNEQFF. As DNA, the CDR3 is TGTGCCAGCAGCTTACCCGGAAGCCAGACGTACAATGAGCAGTTCTTC.

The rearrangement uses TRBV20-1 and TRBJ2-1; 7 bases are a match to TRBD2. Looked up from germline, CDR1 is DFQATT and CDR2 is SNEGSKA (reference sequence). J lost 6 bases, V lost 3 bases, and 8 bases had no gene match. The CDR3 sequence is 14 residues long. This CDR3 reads CSASPGLDSNEQFF. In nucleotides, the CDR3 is TGCAGTGCTAGTCCCGGACTAGACTCCAATGAGCAGTTCTTC.

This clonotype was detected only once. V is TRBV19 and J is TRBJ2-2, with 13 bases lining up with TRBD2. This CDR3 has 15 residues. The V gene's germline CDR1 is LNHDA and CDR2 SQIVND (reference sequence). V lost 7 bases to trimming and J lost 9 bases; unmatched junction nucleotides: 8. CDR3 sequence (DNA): TGTGCCAGTACCCCCAGACTAGCGGGGGGCAGGGAGCTGTTTTTT. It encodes CASTPRLAGGRELFF.

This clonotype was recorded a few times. CDR3 nucleotides: TGTGCCAGCAGTTACGAGACCGCTCGGCCCCTCCACTTT. The encoded protein is CASSYETARPLHF. The rearrangement joins TRBV6-5 to TRBJ1-6, with D uncertain. The CDR3 is 13 amino acids. The V end was cut by 2 bases, the J end by 13 bases, with 12 bases between. The V gene's germline CDR1 is MNHEY and CDR2 SVGAGI.

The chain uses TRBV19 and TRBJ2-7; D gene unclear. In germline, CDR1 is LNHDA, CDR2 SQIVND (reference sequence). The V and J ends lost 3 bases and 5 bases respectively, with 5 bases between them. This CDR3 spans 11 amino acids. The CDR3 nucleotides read TGTGCCAGTAGTATGGCGGACGAGCAGTACTTC. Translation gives CASSMADEQYF.

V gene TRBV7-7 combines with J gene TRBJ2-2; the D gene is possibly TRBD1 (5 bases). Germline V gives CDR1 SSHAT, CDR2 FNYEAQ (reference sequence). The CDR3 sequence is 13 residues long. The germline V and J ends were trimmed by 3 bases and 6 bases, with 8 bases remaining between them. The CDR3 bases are TGTGCCAGCAGCTTGGCAGGGCCCGGGGAGCTGTTTTTT. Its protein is CASSLAGPGELFF.

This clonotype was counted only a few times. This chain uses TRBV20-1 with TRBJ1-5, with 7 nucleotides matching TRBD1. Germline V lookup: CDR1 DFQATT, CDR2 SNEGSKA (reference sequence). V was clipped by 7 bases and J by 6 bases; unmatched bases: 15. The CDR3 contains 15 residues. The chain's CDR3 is CSGRRGRGLGQPQHF. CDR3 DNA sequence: TGCAGTGGTAGGAGGGGAAGGGGGCTTGGTCAGCCCCAGCATTTT.